This T cell receptor beta chain originates from a study of T cell responses to AZD1222 COVID-19 vaccine. Study-wide findings and caveats: Donor demographics were predominantly white British with a female majority; clonal diversity may be underestimated. Reportedly, nearly half of unique spike TCRs recognized epitopes outside B.1.351/B.1.1.7 mutations. Only after the peak T cell response were repertoires sampled.

The method was immunoSEQ multiplex PCR; TCRdb's version includes in-frame clones alone and lacks a portion of them. The sample includes 90,000 to 120,000 clones, roughly 84% of them seen just once. Trimming at V came to 1 base and at J to 7 bases, leaving 4 bases not matched to a gene. CDR3 length: 14 residues. CDR1 and CDR2 from the germline V gene are MNHNS and SASEGT. Comment on this clone: Antigen unknown.

Specimen: peripheral blood, collected on day 0 of AZD1222 vaccination. The source is an adult in good health. The genes are TRBV6-1 and TRBJ1-5; 7 bases match TRBD1. CDR3 coding DNA: TGTGCCAGCAGTGAAGGACAGGGAATGCAGCCCCAGCATTTT. It specifies CASSEGQGMQPQHF.